This paragraph covers one T cell receptor beta chain sequence. As yet, its antigen is unknown. This specimen comes from a study of cytomegalovirus exposure and HLA in healthy donors. Across the whole study: The early release's HLA-typed donors yielded 65 million to 85 million unique TCRs.

Study outcomes and limitations: The study found most TCR sequences rare, yet found some public TCRs in many donors. In a later analysis, specific HLA alleles were associated with about 18,000 TCR beta sequences at a 0.05 false discovery rate. Previously analyzed data showed that most TCR beta V segments were productive at a frequency of about 90% or about 30%.

Germline assignment: CDR1 MNHEY and CDR2 SMNVEV (reference sequence). The V end lost 3 bases, the J end lost 6 bases, and 13 bases lay between the germline ends. This CDR3 comprises 14 residues. Use of 60 Vbeta and 13 Jbeta primers characterized the PCR. Sequenced by immunoSEQ multiplex PCR; TCRdb stores in-frame clones only, minus some. Counted here are around 160,000 clones, approximately 71% occurring once; the ten biggest clones make up roughly 7.6%. Material for sequencing was PBMCs. The J gene is TRBJ2-3, the V gene TRBV27; D may be TRBD1 (6 bases). This sequence was found in a woman in her 40s in good health and CMV-seropositive. CDR3 coding DNA: TGTGCCAGCAGTTTGGGAATAAGGGGGGATACGCAGTATTTT. It is translated as CASSLGIRGDTQYF.